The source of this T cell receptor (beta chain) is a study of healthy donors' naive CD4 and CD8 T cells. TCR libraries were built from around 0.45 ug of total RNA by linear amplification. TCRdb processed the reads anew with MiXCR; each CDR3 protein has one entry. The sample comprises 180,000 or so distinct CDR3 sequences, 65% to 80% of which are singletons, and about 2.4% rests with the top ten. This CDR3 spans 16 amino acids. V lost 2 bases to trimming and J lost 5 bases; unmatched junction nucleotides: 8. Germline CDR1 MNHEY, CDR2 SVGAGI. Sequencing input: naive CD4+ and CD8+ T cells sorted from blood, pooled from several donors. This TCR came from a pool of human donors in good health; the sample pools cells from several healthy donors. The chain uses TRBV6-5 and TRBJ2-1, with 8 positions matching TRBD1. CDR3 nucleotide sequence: TGTGCCAGCAGTTACACGGACAGGGTGAGAAACAATGAGCAGTTCTTC. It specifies CASSYTDRVRNNEQFF.